This TCR beta chain was sequenced during a study of beta chain features in type 1 diabetes (dated by TCRdb to 2016 to 2019). In the study overall: Mean age, gender distribution, total cell number and subset yield did not differ between patients and healthy donors. A total of 90 million to 140 million sorted cells were examined across all samples, and RNA yield correlated strongly with the number of cells per subset. The study compared TCRB repertoires of sorted circulating CD4+ T cell subsets between recently diagnosed type 1 diabetes patients and matched healthy donors. Regulatory and stem cell-like memory subsets were isolated from only 8 patients and 8 healthy donors, whereas naive and central memory subsets came from all 30 or so donors. Results the study describes overall, beyond this receptor: In all four CD4+ subsets, TCRB CDR3 length was moderately but significantly shorter in type 1 diabetes patients. Only small numbers of individuals were included in the HLA sub-analyses, which left unresolved whether HLA type had any influence on TCRB rearrangement. PCR might favor shorter templates, but patient and control samples were amplified and corrected together, so any skew would affect both groups equally. At VDJ recombination sites, type 1 diabetes patients had fewer insertions and more deleted nucleotides, which implies abnormalities in thymic rearrangement. The naive, central memory and regulatory TCRB repertoires appeared to resemble one another more closely among patients than among healthy donors. Sequencing cDNA rather than genomic DNA could over-represent highly expressing activated cells, although activation and CD3 levels did not differ between groups.

This clone was seen only a few times. It lacks a known antigen. No qualities accompany the bases; no much larger clone lies one base away. Based on the germline V gene, the CDR1 and CDR2 sequences are KGHSH and LQKENI. The CDR3 contains 12 residues, cysteine and phenylalanine counted. The read is trimmed to its CDR3 DNA, 36 bases read in frame from base 1. V is reduced by 5 bases and J by 8 bases, leaving a spacing of 12 bases between them. The High Capacity cDNA Reverse Transcription Kit was used to reverse transcribe all of the isolated RNA, meaning that expressed TCRB transcripts were what got sequenced. Deep immunoSEQ sequencing was applied to naive, central memory and regulatory T cell samples, giving an average of around 3.8 million total reads per sample. Sorted cells were lysed in RLT buffer, and RNA was extracted using DNase-treated RNeasy Micro or Mini kits according to cell number. Each cell subset was processed separately to prevent cross-contamination, with patient and healthy donor samples processed together. Using the immunoSEQ multiplex PCR, TCRB sequences were amplified from cDNA into 87-bp fragments spanning the CDR3 region. The amplicons were sequenced using the Illumina HiSeq platform. The study's processing was this. PCR bias was computationally corrected using synthetic template baselines, reads within Hamming distance 2 were collapsed, and singletons that could not be merged were discarded. Reads were aligned against IMGT to assign V, D and J genes, CDR3 length and insertions or deletions at six rearrangement sites. Within each subset, clonotype counts were normalized to sorted cell number, and only after that were true diversity and Gini coefficients computed with the tcR R package. The overlap coefficient, calculated on TCRB nucleotide sequences, was used to measure repertoire sharing. Out-of-frame TCRB sequences from naive cells were analyzed as a proxy for the pre-selection repertoire. TCRdb took this table from immuneACCESS and kept in-frame rearrangements with V and J called. Such tables lack part of the clones; where checked against another copy, unresolved V genes explain under half of the gap, and the rest is unexplained. V, J and clone size are those of that table, while D and trimming were read from the DNA. A total of about 900,000 clones appear in this sample, roughly a sixth of them only once. The ten largest make up about 0.02% of the sample.

Each donor gave one peripheral blood draw, approximately 100 mL on average, collected into heparinised tubes. A BD FACSAria II was used to sort naive, central memory, regulatory and stem cell-like memory CD4+ T cells with a panel that included CD45RO, CCR7, CD25, CD127, CD95 and CD27. All sorted populations exceeded 95% purity. PBMCs were separated immediately by Lymphoprep density gradient centrifugation and were stained directly, without being cultured. So that batch effects would be minimized, each experiment stained and sorted samples in pairs, pairing one healthy donor with one patient. The chain is made from TRBV18 and TRBJ1-2; too little of a D gene remains to name it. This receptor was obtained from a woman under 30 in good health. The source material was naive CD4+ T cells from blood. Per the publication, the cell subset or site label means: true naive CD4+ T cells. This receptor has the CDR3 CASSRADLGYTF. The sequence in DNA is TGTGCCAGCTCAAGGGCCGACTTAGGCTACACCTTC.